The entry below describes one TCR beta chain. Its antigen is unidentified. The data derive from a study of OX40 agonist ivuxolimab in advanced cancers. Study-wide context: Every 2 weeks, ivuxolimab was infused into the patients intravenously at between 0.01 and 10 mg/kg. Study results and limitations: Dose levels from 0.1 to 3.0 mg/kg saw CD4+ and CD8+ blood T cells expand clonally by week 6. No determination was made of the antigen specificity of the expanded peripheral T cells.

Trimming removed 4 bases at V and 0 bases at J, with 16 bases between. The CDR3 consists of 16 residues. Germline V gene lookup returns CDR1 SGHKS and CDR2 YYEKEE (reference sequence). The protocol was immunoSEQ multiplex PCR, while the TCRdb copy is restricted to in-frame clones and leaves out a portion. The repertoire has approximately 23,000 clones, around four fifths of them found once; the top ten carry about 51%. The source was CD4+ or CD8+ T cells sorted from blood, collected in a trial of the OX40 agonist ivuxolimab. This chain joins TRBV5-5 and TRBJ1-1, with D perhaps TRBD1 (5 bases). This sequence originates from an adult with an advanced solid tumor such as melanoma, head and neck, liver or kidney cancer. DNA for the CDR3: TGTGCCAGCAGCCAGGGCGCGGGACTCATGAACACTGAAGCTTTCTTT. Translation: CASSQGAGLMNTEAFF.